These 10 T cell receptor beta chains were sequenced from one sample in a study of T cell repertoires in cytomegalovirus infection. TCRdb reanalysed the reads using MiXCR and keeps one entry per CDR3 protein. The sample lists 300,000 or so distinct CDR3 sequences, around 9.1% occurring once. Sequencing input: PBMCs. These receptors were taken from a human donor in good health (CMV status not recorded). Some clones in this sample may be carry-over from other donors' samples.

This clonotype was seen repeatedly, ten times or more. The CDR3 bases are TGCAGCGTTGACGGCCGCCCAATCACAGATACGCAGTATTTT. This codes for CSVDGRPITDTQYF. The genes are TRBV29-1 and TRBJ2-3; D is ambiguous. Per the germline V gene, CDR1 is SQVTM and CDR2 is ANQGSEA. This CDR3 is built from 14 residues. V was cut by 3 bases and J by 2 bases, with 12 bases left in between.

At least ten counts were recorded for this clonotype. The chain combines TRBV6-1 with TRBJ1-1; D uncertain. This CDR3 is 14 amino acids long. Per the germline V gene, CDR1 is MNHNS and CDR2 is SASEGT. V was shortened by 5 bases and J by 6 bases, with 16 bases between the two germline ends. CDR3 sequence: CASSLSETGSEAFF. CDR3 DNA: TGTGCCAGCAGTCTGAGTGAGACTGGCTCTGAAGCTTTCTTT.

This clonotype was seen ten or more times. The CDR3 sequence is CASGTSGVKNIQYF. For the CDR3, the DNA is TGTGCCAGTGGGACTAGCGGGGTTAAAAACATTCAGTACTTC. The chain recombines TRBV2 with TRBJ2-4; 13 positions agree with TRBD2. Losses at the gene ends were 9 bases for V and 4 bases for J; bases not matched to a gene: 3. This CDR3 is built from 14 residues. Looked up from germline, CDR1 is SNHLY and CDR2 is FYNNEI.

This clonotype was recorded at least ten times. The V gene is TRBV6-1, the J gene TRBJ2-1; 11 nucleotides align to TRBD2. The CDR3 contains 14 residues. The germline V gene encodes CDR1 MNHNS and CDR2 SASEGT. V dropped 6 bases and J dropped 5; count of bases not matched to a gene: 3. CDR3 sequence (DNA): TGTGCCAGCAGACTAGCGGGGGTTGACAATGAGCAGTTCTTC. Protein sequence: CASRLAGVDNEQFF.

As DNA, the CDR3 is TGTGCCATCAGTGGGACAGATACGCAGTATTTT. It specifies CAISGTDTQYF. The chain combines TRBV10-3 with TRBJ2-3; D gene uncertain. The CDR3 is 11 residues long. The ends were cut back, 4 bases at V and 3 bases at J, with 2 bases in the middle. The germline V gene encodes CDR1 ENHRY and CDR2 SYGVKD.

There are many counts of this clonotype. V gene TRBV7-9 combines with J gene TRBJ2-3, with D maybe TRBD1 (7 bases). Germline CDR1 reads SEHNR; CDR2 reads FQNEAQ (reference sequence). The V gene lost 3 bases and the J gene lost 0 bases, with 10 bases spanning the gap. The CDR3 is 15 residues long. This CDR3 is CASSLRDSSTDTQYF. The CDR3, as DNA: TGTGCCAGCAGCTTGCGGGACAGCAGCACAGATACGCAGTATTTT.

This clonotype was detected many times. J is TRBJ2-5 and V is TRBV7-2; D unclear. V gave up 6 bases and J gave up 0 bases, with 5 bases separating them. The CDR3 consists of 12 residues. Germline lookup yields CDR1 SGHTA and CDR2 FQGNSA. The CDR3 region is CASSRYQETQYF. DNA of the CDR3: TGTGCCAGCAGTAGGTACCAAGAGACCCAGTACTTC.

This clonotype was counted many times. This chain links TRBV5-1 with TRBJ2-2; 7 positions match TRBD2. The CDR3 runs 15 residues. The J segment lost 3 bases and the V segment lost 2 bases, leaving 4 bases of the junction unmatched. In germline, CDR1 is SGHRS, CDR2 YFSETQ. The CDR3 sequence: CASSFGRADTGELFF. The CDR3 nucleotides read TGCGCCAGCAGCTTTGGGAGGGCGGACACCGGGGAGCTGTTTTTT.

This sequence joins TRBV2 and TRBJ1-1; 8 nucleotides align to TRBD1. The CDR3 covers 14 residues. In germline, CDR1 is SNHLY, CDR2 FYNNEI. Unmatched junction bases numbered 8, after V lost 6 bases and J lost 5 bases. CDR3 sequence: CASRNTGGGTEAFF. The CDR3 region has the DNA TGTGCCAGCAGAAATACAGGGGGAGGGACTGAAGCTTTCTTT. Supplemented by reference TRBV2 and TRBJ1-1, the full variable domain reads EPEVTQTPSHQVTQMGQEVILRCVPISNHLYFYWYRQILGQKVEFLVSFYNNEISEKSEIFDDQFSVERPDGSNFTLKIRSTKLEDSAMYFCASRNTGGGTEAFFGQGTRLTVV.

This clonotype has only a few counts. The genes are TRBV9 and TRBJ2-3; the D gene is possibly TRBD2 (6 bases). CDR3 size: 15 residues. Germline CDR1 SGDLS, CDR2 YYNGEE. V was pared by 4 bases and J by 1 base, with 13 bases between. The CDR3 here is CASSRGDPGTDTQYF. Here the CDR3 DNA reads TGTGCCAGCAGCCGCGGGGACCCCGGCACAGATACGCAGTATTTT. The complete variable domain, with remaining parts taken from reference TRBV9 and TRBJ2-3, reads DSGVTQTPKHLITATGQRVTLRCSPRSGDLSVYWYQQSLDQGLQFLIQYYNGEERAKGNILERFSAQQFPDLHSELNLSSLELGDSALYFCASSRGDPGTDTQYFGPGTRLTVL.